This T cell receptor beta chain was identified in a study of T cell responses to AZD1222 COVID-19 vaccine. Study findings and constraints: The study found vaccine-associated CD4 TCRs spanning spike, dominant at 160-218 and 743-854. A mostly white British donor set with more females was recruited, and clonal diversity was possibly underestimated. A reported finding is that nearly half of spike-specific TCRs target unmutated variant regions.

Comments on this clone: What it binds is not known.

Libraries were prepared by immunoSEQ multiplex PCR; TCRdb keeps only in-frame clonotypes and omits some of them. The sample includes approximately 150,000 clones, roughly 94% of them seen just once. Source: peripheral blood, taken 28 days after the second AZD1222 dose. This TCR derives from an adult who received the AZD1222 COVID-19 vaccine.

Here the CDR3 DNA reads TGTGCCAGCAGTTACCAGGCTTCTCAGCCCCAGCATTTT. Its translation: CASSYQASQPQHF. This sequence joins TRBV6-9 and TRBJ1-5; D is unresolved. Trimming shortened V by 3 bases and J by 6 bases, and 9 bases separated the two germline ends. The CDR3 consists of 13 residues. Germline CDR1 and CDR2: MNHGY and SVAAGI.